The entry below gives a single T cell receptor beta chain sequence along with its context. What it binds is unknown. This sample was included in a study of shared clonotypes between healthy human individuals. Clones were read by immunoSEQ multiplex PCR, and TCRdb kept only the in-frame ones, dropping some. The sample consists of about 1.5 million clones, 95% to 99% of them appearing once. Study-level points and caveats: Rarefaction showed sorted-subset sequencing was incomplete despite large depth.

Each sample came from a Caucasian adult donor living in Nashville, Tennessee. The CDR3 is made up of 16 amino acids. V was shortened by 5 bases and J by 3 bases, with 20 bases between the two germline ends. Per the germline V gene, CDR1 is MDHEN and CDR2 is SYDVKM. This receptor was taken from a man younger than 45 in good health. V is TRBV28 and J is TRBJ2-7; D may be TRBD2 (8 bases). The sample taken for sequencing was naive CD4+ T cells sorted from blood. Subset indicated: CD45RA+ positively selected. CDR3 sequence: CASSQPPGGGDYEQYF. In DNA, the CDR3 is TGTGCCAGCAGTCAACCCCCGGGAGGGGGCGACTACGAGCAGTACTTC.